Presented here are 16 T cell receptor beta chains from one specimen sequenced in a study of blood T cell repertoires in COVID-19. TCRdb's copy holds only in-frame clones and misses some; the assay was immunoSEQ multiplex PCR. The repertoire holds approximately 280,000 clones, about 89% seen once, with roughly 3% in the top ten. Sequencing was done on a sample of PBMCs or T cells enriched from blood (not recorded which). The source of these receptors is a woman younger than 35 who had recovered from COVID-19.

The V gene is TRBV19, the J gene TRBJ1-2; the D is unclear. CDR3 length: 14 amino acids. The V end lost 10 bases, the J end lost 0 bases, and 15 bases lay between the germline ends. CDR1 is LNHDA, CDR2 SQIVND, per germline (reference sequence). The CDR3 DNA reads TGTGCCACCCATCCTCAGGCGTCTAACTATGGCTACACCTTC. Its translation is CATHPQASNYGYTF.

The V and J genes are TRBV6-4 and TRBJ2-1; a weak D match, TRBD2 (6 bases). Between the trimmed V and J ends, which lost 0 bases and 6 bases, there was a span of 12 bases. Germline V gene data show CDR1 as MRHNA and CDR2 as SNTAGT. The CDR3 sequence is 15 residues long. This CDR3 is CASSDSGTVGNEQFF. In DNA, the CDR3 is TGTGCCAGCAGTGACTCCGGGACTGTGGGCAATGAGCAGTTCTTC.

The gene calls are TRBV10-3 and TRBJ2-7; D call uncertain. The CDR3 has 16 amino acids. Germline V gene data show CDR1 as ENHRY and CDR2 as SYGVKD. V was cut by 1 base and J by 0 bases, with 13 bases left in between. CDR3 coding DNA: TGTGCCATCAGTGAGTTTGTGACGGGTAGCTCCTACGAGCAGTACTTC. Protein sequence: CAISEFVTGSSYEQYF.

This clone was seen once. This sequence joins TRBV7-2 and TRBJ1-2, with unresolved D. This CDR3 is built from 14 residues. Germline CDR1 reads SGHTA; CDR2 reads FQGNSA. V gave up 1 base and J gave up 8 bases, with 14 bases separating them. Here the CDR3 DNA reads TGTGCCAGCAGCTTAGGCGGGGAGGGAAACGGCTACACCTTC. Protein sequence: CASSLGGEGNGYTF. Based on the CDR3 plus reference TRBV7-2 and TRBJ1-2, the full variable domain is GAGVSQSPSNKVTEKGKDVELRCDPISGHTALYWYRQSLGQGLEFLIYFQGNSAPDKSGLPSDRFSAERTGGSVSTLTIQRTQQEDSAVYLCASSLGGEGNGYTFGSGTRLTVV.

This sequence joins TRBV3-1 (or the pseudogene TRBV3-2) and TRBJ1-6, with a weak D call TRBD1 (6 bases). Looked up from germline, CDR1 is LGHDT and CDR2 is YNNKEL (reference sequence). Trimming removed 2 bases at V and 5 bases at J, with 10 bases between. This CDR3 is built from 15 residues. The CDR3 coding sequence is TGTGCCAGCAGCCAATACACAGGGAATAATTCACCCCTCCACTTT. Amino acid sequence: CASSQYTGNNSPLHF.

The J gene is TRBJ2-7, the V gene TRBV11-2; 9 nucleotides line up with TRBD2. This CDR3 has 14 amino acids. Trimming took 5 bases from V and 5 from J; bases not matched to a gene: 7. The germline CDR1 and CDR2 sequences are SGHAT and FQNNGV. The CDR3 sequence is CASSVSGSFHEQYF. Here the CDR3 DNA reads TGTGCCAGCAGCGTTAGCGGGAGTTTCCACGAGCAGTACTTC.

The rearrangement joins TRBV7-2 to TRBJ2-7, with TRBD2 identical over 11 bases. Germline-derived CDR1 and CDR2 are SGHTA and FQGNSA. CDR3 size: 15 residues. With V trimmed by 5 bases and J by 3 bases, 6 bases remained unmatched. CDR3 nucleotides: TGTGCCAGCAGCCCACTAGCGGGAGACCACTACGAGCAGTACTTC. It is translated as CASSPLAGDHYEQYF. The complete variable domain, with remaining parts taken from reference TRBV7-2 and TRBJ2-7, reads GAGVSQSPSNKVTEKGKDVELRCDPISGHTALYWYRQSLGQGLEFLIYFQGNSAPDKSGLPSDRFSAERTGGSVSTLTIQRTQQEDSAVYLCASSPLAGDHYEQYFGPGTRLTVT.

The count of this clone is one. The chain has TRBV28 and TRBJ2-1; 11 bases map to TRBD1. This CDR3 has 16 amino acids. V trimming: 0 bases; J trimming: 7 bases; junction bases outside the gene matches: 5. Germline CDR1 and CDR2: MDHEN and SYDVKM. The CDR3 DNA sequence: TGTGCCAGCAGTTTATGGGGGGACAGGGGGAGAAATGAGCAGTTCTTC. Translated: CASSLWGDRGRNEQFF.

This sequence joins TRBV19 and TRBJ1-2, with a possible D match to TRBD1 (5 bases). V dropped 6 bases and J dropped 0 bases, with 17 bases sitting between them. Germline V gene sequence: CDR1 LNHDA, CDR2 SQIVND (reference sequence). CDR3 length equals 16 residues. The CDR3 here is CASSPTWGGTNYGYTF. The DNA of the CDR3 is TGTGCCAGTAGCCCAACATGGGGGGGGACTAACTATGGCTACACCTTC.

This sequence joins TRBV7-9 and TRBJ1-1; 9 bases fit TRBD1. The germline gives CDR1 SEHNR, CDR2 FQNEAQ (reference sequence). The trim removed 4 bases at V and 6 bases at J, leaving 6 bases unmatched. The CDR3 covers 14 residues. DNA for the CDR3: TGTGCCAGCAGCTCACAGGGGGCCCGCGCTGAAGCTTTCTTT. Translation gives CASSSQGARAEAFF.

This rearrangement joins TRBV10-1 to TRBJ2-1, with D perhaps matching TRBD1 (6 bases). Germline V gene sequence: CDR1 WNHNN, CDR2 SYGVQD (reference sequence). CDR3 length equals 15 residues. CDR3 in amino acids: CAHWRERTDYNEQFF. The CDR3 DNA reads TGCGCGCACTGGCGTGAGCGGACAGACTACAATGAGCAGTTCTTC.

The CDR3 region has the DNA TGTGCCAGCAAGCTGGGCAGGGTTACAGATACGCAGTATTTT. Its protein product is CASKLGRVTDTQYF. The chain has TRBV3-1 (or the pseudogene TRBV3-2) and TRBJ2-3, with a possible D match to TRBD1 (5 bases). CDR3 length: 14 residues. CDR1 LGHDT and CDR2 YNNKEL come from the germline V gene (reference sequence). V lost 7 bases, J lost 3 bases, and 14 bases lay in between.

The rearrangement uses TRBV7-6 and TRBJ2-3, with 8 bases lining up with TRBD2. V was clipped by 0 bases and J by 0 bases; unmatched bases: 8. Per the germline V gene, CDR1 is SGHVS and CDR2 is FNYEAQ. The CDR3 totals 18 residues. DNA for the CDR3: TGTGCCAGCAGCTTAGCACGAGCGGGGGAACCTAGCACAGATACGCAGTATTTT. It specifies CASSLARAGEPSTDTQYF.

The genes are TRBV2 and TRBJ2-7; 9 bases are a match to TRBD1. Germline CDR1 is SNHLY and CDR2 is FYNNEI. The CDR3 spans 14 residues. J lost 5 bases, V lost 3 bases, and 5 bases had no gene match. CDR3 nucleotides: TGTGCCAGCAGTGATTACAGGGGGCGCGACGAGCAGTACTTC. Translated: CASSDYRGRDEQYF.

The CDR3 region has the DNA TGTGCCAGCAGCCAGGACTTCCGGGGCACTGAAGCTTTCTTT. It encodes CASSQDFRGTEAFF. The rearrangement links TRBV14 to TRBJ1-1; D unresolved. The CDR3 totals 14 residues. Trimming pared 3 bases from V and 4 bases from J, leaving 12 bases between. CDR1 SGHDN and CDR2 FVKESK come from the germline V gene.

The chain links TRBV6-5 to TRBJ1-2; possible D gene TRBD1, 6 bases. The CDR3 totals 15 residues. Trimming took 5 bases from V and 3 from J, leaving 16 bases between them. The V gene's germline CDR1 is MNHEY and CDR2 SVGAGI. CDR3: CASSPRDTSYYGYTF. The CDR3 nucleotides are TGTGCCAGCAGTCCCAGGGACACGTCTTACTATGGCTACACCTTC.